The clone carrying this T cell receptor beta chain was observed at least ten times. What it binds is not known. Researchers took RNA transcripts and amplified the TCR beta CDR3 regions from them. HTBI primers were the set used in a first-round RT-PCR of the TCR CDR3. From the multiplex PCR reads, TCRdb called clonotypes with MiXCR, one entry per CDR3 protein. The sample shows 200,000 to 250,000 distinct CDR3 sequences, about 17% of them seen only once. This sample stems from a study of T cells in Graves' hyperthyroidism and ophthalmopathy. Ophthalmopathy patients had Clinical Activity Score at least 3, NOSPECS grade at least 4, duration under 3 months. Together with thyroid ultrasound, orbital computed tomography, serum thyroxine and TRAb, clinical symptoms were used for diagnoses. Extraction of PBMCs used roughly 9.3 ml of fresh peripheral blood. Study outcomes and limitations: Most thyroid clonotypes expanded above 0.001 were also detected in blood.

Germline CDR1 MDHEN, CDR2 SYDVKM. The CDR3 totals 13 residues. V dropped 4 bases and J dropped 9 bases, with 14 bases sitting between them. Sequences were obtained from blood. The clonotype comes from a woman under 30 with Graves' ophthalmopathy. The rearrangement links TRBV28 to TRBJ2-3; D might be TRBD2 (5 bases). Here the CDR3 DNA reads TGTGCCAGCAGTTCACTAACCGGGGTAACGCAGTATTTT. Amino acids: CASSSLTGVTQYF.